This T cell receptor beta chain originates from a study of graft-versus-host responses after intestinal transplantation. TCRdb's copy holds only in-frame clones and misses some; the assay was immunoSEQ multiplex PCR. The profile shows approximately 100,000 clones, roughly 88% of them singletons. Germline V gives CDR1 SGDLS, CDR2 YYNGEE. This CDR3 contains 16 residues. J was trimmed by 0 bases and V by 2 bases; bases with no gene match: 5. The rearrangement joins TRBV9 to TRBJ1-3; 7 bases map to TRBD1. The TCR originated in a human patient who received an intestinal transplant, so some T cells may come from the graft donor. The sample was PBMCs, taken 255 days after intestinal transplant. DNA of the CDR3: TGTGCCAGCAGCGTCAGGGACAGTGACTCTGGAAACACCATATATTTT. This sequence encodes CASSVRDSDSGNTIYF. Full variable domain (remainder filled in from reference TRBV9 and TRBJ1-3): DSGVTQTPKHLITATGQRVTLRCSPRSGDLSVYWYQQSLDQGLQFLIQYYNGEERAKGNILERFSAQQFPDLHSELNLSSLELGDSALYFCASSVRDSDSGNTIYFGEGSWLTVV.